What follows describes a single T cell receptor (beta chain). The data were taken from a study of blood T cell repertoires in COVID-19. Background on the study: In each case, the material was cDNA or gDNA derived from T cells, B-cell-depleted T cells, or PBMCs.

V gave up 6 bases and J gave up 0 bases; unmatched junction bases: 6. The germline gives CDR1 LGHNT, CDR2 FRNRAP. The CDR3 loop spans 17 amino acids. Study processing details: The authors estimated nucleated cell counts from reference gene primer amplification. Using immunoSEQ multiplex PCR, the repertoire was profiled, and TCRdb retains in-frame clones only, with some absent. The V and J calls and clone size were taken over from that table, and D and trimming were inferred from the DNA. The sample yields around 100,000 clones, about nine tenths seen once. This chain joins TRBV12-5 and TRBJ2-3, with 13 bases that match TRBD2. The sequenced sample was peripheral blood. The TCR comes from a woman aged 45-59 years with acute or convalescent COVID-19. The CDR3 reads CASGTGTSGASTDTQYF. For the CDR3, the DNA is TGTGCTAGTGGGACCGGGACTAGCGGGGCTAGCACAGATACGCAGTATTTT.